Sequencing of this T cell receptor (beta chain) was carried out in a study of CD8+CD57+ T cells in acquired aplastic anemia. CDR3 and TCR beta VDJ profiling relied on a genomic DNA template. From the reads, TCRdb called clonotypes with MiXCR, one entry per CDR3 protein. The table records about 70,000 distinct CDR3 sequences, approximately 50% of them present only once. The origin of this receptor is a human donor in good health, serving as a control. The sample consisted of sorted CD4+, CD8+, or CD8+CD57+ T cells (not recorded which) from PBMCs.

This chain's CDR3 is CASSQAGGTGSAFF. The CDR3 region has the DNA TGTGCCAGCAGCCAAGCGGGGGGGACGGGTAGCGCTTTCTTT. The chain joins TRBV14 to TRBJ1-1, with D possibly TRBD1 on 5 matching bases. Trimming cost V 1 base and J 11 bases, with 17 bases left between them. CDR3 length equals 14 residues. CDR1 and CDR2 from the germline V gene are SGHDN and FVKESK.